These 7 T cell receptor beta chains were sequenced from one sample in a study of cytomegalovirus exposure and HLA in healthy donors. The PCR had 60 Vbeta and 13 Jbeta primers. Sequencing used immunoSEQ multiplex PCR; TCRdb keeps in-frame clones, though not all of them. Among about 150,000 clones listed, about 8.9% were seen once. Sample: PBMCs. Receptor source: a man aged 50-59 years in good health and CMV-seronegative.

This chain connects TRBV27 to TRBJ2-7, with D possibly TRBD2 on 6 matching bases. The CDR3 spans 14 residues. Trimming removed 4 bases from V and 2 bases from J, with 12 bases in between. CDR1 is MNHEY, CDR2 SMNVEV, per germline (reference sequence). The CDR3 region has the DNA TGTGCCAGCAGTTCCCACGGGGGAGCCTACGAGCAGTACTTC. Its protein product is CASSSHGGAYEQYF.

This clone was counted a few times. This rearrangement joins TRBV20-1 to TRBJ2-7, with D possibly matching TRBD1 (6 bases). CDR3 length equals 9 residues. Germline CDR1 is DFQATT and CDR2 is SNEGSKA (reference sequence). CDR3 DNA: TGCAGCACAGGGCGCGAGCAGTACTTC. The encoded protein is CSTGREQYF.

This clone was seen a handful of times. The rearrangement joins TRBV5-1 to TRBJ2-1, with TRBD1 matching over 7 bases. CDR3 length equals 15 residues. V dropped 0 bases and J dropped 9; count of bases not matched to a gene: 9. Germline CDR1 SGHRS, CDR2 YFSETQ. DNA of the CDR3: TGCGCCAGCAGCTTGGGAGATCTACCAGGGGGTGAGCAGTTCTTC. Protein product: CASSLGDLPGGEQFF.

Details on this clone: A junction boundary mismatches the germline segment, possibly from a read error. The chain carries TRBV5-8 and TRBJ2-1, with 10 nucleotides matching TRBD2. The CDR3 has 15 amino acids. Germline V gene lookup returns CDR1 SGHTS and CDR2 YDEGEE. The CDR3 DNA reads TGTGCCAACAGCAAAGGACTAGCGGAGCCCAATGAGCAGTTCTTC. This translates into CANSKGLAEPNEQFF.

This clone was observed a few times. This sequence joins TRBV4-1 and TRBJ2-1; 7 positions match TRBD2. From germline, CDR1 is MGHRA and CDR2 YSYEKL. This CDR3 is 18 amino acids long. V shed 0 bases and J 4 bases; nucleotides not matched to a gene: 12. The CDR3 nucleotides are TGCGCCAGCAGCCAAGATGGGGGAGGAAGCGGGATTTACAATGAGCAGTTCTTC. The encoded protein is CASSQDGGGSGIYNEQFF.

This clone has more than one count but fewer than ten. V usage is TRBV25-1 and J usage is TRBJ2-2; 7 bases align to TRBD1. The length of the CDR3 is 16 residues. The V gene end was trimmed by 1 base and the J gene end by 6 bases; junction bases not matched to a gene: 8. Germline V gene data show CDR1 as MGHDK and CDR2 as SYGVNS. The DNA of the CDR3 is TGTGCCAGCAGTGAATCAGACAGGGCAAGGTCCGGGGAGCTGTTTTTT. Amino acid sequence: CASSESDRARSGELFF.

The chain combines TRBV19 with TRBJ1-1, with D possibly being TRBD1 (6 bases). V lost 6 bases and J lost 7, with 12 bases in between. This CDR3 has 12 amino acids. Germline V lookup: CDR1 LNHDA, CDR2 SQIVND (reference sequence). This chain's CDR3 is CASSPPRGEAFF. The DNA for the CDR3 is TGTGCCAGTAGCCCCCCCAGGGGTGAAGCTTTCTTT.